A single sample is the source of the 16 T cell receptor beta chains below, sequenced in a study of blood T cell repertoires in COVID-19. Sequenced by immunoSEQ multiplex PCR; TCRdb stores in-frame clones only, minus some. The repertoire holds 110,000 to 150,000 clones, with roughly 86% as singletons. Material: peripheral blood. These receptors all stem from a man between 65 and 85 years old with acute or convalescent COVID-19.

The chain employs TRBV6-1 and TRBJ1-2; TRBD1 matches at 8 bases. The CDR3 has 18 amino acids. Germline V gene lookup returns CDR1 MNHNS and CDR2 SASEGT. The junction had 15 bases not matched to a gene; V was cut back by 4 bases and J by 2 bases. CDR3 sequence: CASSAQPGQVGVNYGYTF. The CDR3 region has the DNA TGTGCCAGCAGTGCACAACCGGGACAGGTCGGGGTGAACTATGGCTACACCTTC.

This rearrangement joins TRBV5-8 to TRBJ1-1; 9 nucleotides match TRBD1. This CDR3 comprises 16 residues. Germline V lookup: CDR1 SGHTS, CDR2 YDEGEE. Trimming took 5 bases from V and 1 from J; bases not matched to a gene: 9. The CDR3 loop reads CASRRGTGRENTEAFF. The DNA of the CDR3 is TGTGCCAGCAGACGCGGGACAGGGCGTGAGAACACTGAAGCTTTCTTT.

The chain employs TRBV7-8 and TRBJ1-5; no firm D call. The CDR3 length is 13 residues. The germline V gene encodes CDR1 SGHVS and CDR2 FQNEAQ. The germline V and J ends were trimmed by 0 bases and 7 bases, with 7 bases remaining between them. In nucleotides, the CDR3 is TGTGCCAGCAGCTTAGCGCTTAGCCAGCCCCAGCATTTT. It encodes CASSLALSQPQHF.

The J gene is TRBJ2-7, the V gene TRBV19, with D hard to call. The CDR3 extends over 13 amino acids. Germline CDR1 reads LNHDA; CDR2 reads SQIVND (reference sequence). The V and J ends lost 4 bases and 3 bases respectively, with 10 bases between them. DNA for the CDR3: TGTGCCAGTAGTAACTCCTACAGCTACGAGCAGTACTTC. Translated, it gives CASSNSYSYEQYF.

A single count supports this clone. The rearrangement uses TRBV2 and TRBJ2-5, with 10 bases lining up with TRBD1. V lost 10 bases, J lost 2 bases, and 13 bases stayed unmatched. Germline assignment: CDR1 SNHLY and CDR2 FYNNEI. The length of the CDR3 is 16 residues. The CDR3 reads CATVMGGTGEQETQYF. In DNA form, the CDR3 reads TGTGCCACCGTTATGGGCGGGACAGGGGAGCAAGAGACCCAGTACTTC.

This clone was recorded only once. The chain uses TRBV19 and TRBJ2-2; 7 bases agree with TRBD2. CDR1 and CDR2 (germline): LNHDA, SQIVND (reference sequence). CDR3 length equals 16 residues. With 0 bases clipped from V and 4 bases from J, the junction kept 5 bases outside the gene matches. CDR3 nucleotide sequence: TGTGCCAGTAGTATAGATCTTGGGAGGGGCACCGGGGAGCTGTTTTTT. Its protein product is CASSIDLGRGTGELFF.

The chain links TRBV10-3 to TRBJ2-3, with 10 bases identical to TRBD2. After removal of 4 bases from V and 6 bases from J, the junction contained 4 bases not matched to a gene. The CDR3 is 14 residues long. Germline values: CDR1 ENHRY, CDR2 SYGVKD. CDR3 in amino acids: CAISGAGGPDTQYF. Written as DNA, the CDR3 is TGTGCCATCAGTGGAGCGGGGGGGCCTGATACGCAGTATTTT.

The genes are TRBV5-1 and TRBJ2-1; TRBD2 aligns across 7 bases. This CDR3 is built from 13 residues. Germline loops: CDR1 SGHRS, CDR2 YFSETQ. V was pared by 1 base and J by 7 bases, with 2 bases of the junction left unmatched. CDR3 DNA sequence: TGCGCCAGCAGCTTGAGCGGGAAGAATGAGCAGTTCTTC. Its translation: CASSLSGKNEQFF.

A few counts support this clone. The rearrangement uses TRBV5-4 and TRBJ1-2, with 7 bases matching TRBD1. CDR1 is SGHNT and CDR2 is YYREEE in the germline V gene (reference sequence). Trimming removed 4 bases from V and 0 bases from J; junction bases left unmatched: 6. This CDR3 has 15 residues. CDR3 DNA sequence: TGTGCCAGCAGCAGCCGGGACAGAGCTAACTATGGCTACACCTTC. Translated: CASSSRDRANYGYTF.

This rearrangement joins TRBV7-8 to TRBJ2-5, with 12 bases identical to TRBD2. CDR1 is SGHVS, CDR2 FQNEAQ, per germline. The V and J ends lost 5 bases and 2 bases, in that order; junction bases with no gene match: 3. CDR3 length: 15 residues. The CDR3 here is CASSGGLAGQETQYF. Here the CDR3 DNA reads TGTGCCAGCAGCGGCGGACTAGCGGGACAAGAGACCCAGTACTTC.

Of note for this clone: Other DNA sequences in this sample translate to the same CDR3. V gene TRBV28 combines with J gene TRBJ1-2; 12 bases are shared with TRBD1. Germline loops: CDR1 MDHEN, CDR2 SYDVKM. CDR3 size: 16 residues. V was pared by 4 bases and J by 3 bases, with 6 bases of the junction left unmatched. CDR3 sequence: CASSSPGQGADYGYTF. CDR3 sequence (DNA): TGTGCCAGCAGTTCTCCGGGACAGGGGGCCGACTATGGCTACACCTTC.

The V call is TRBV28, the J call TRBJ2-1; D unclear. The CDR3 consists of 14 residues. The germline V gene encodes CDR1 MDHEN and CDR2 SYDVKM. Between the trimmed V and J ends, which lost 8 bases and 5 bases, there was a span of 16 bases. As DNA, the CDR3 is TGTGCCAGCGAGGTTGCTACAATTCACAATGAGCAGTTCTTC. This codes for CASEVATIHNEQFF.

The chain couples TRBV9 to TRBJ2-2; TRBD2 matches 11 bases. V lost 3 bases and J lost 5; bases outside the gene matches: 6. Germline loops: CDR1 SGDLS, CDR2 YYNGEE. There are 16 residues in the CDR3. The CDR3 bases are TGTGCCAGCAGCGGACTAGCGGGATTAGGGACCGGGGAGCTGTTTTTT. Translation: CASSGLAGLGTGELFF. The entire variable domain, with the rest obtained from reference TRBV9 and TRBJ2-2, is as follows: DSGVTQTPKHLITATGQRVTLRCSPRSGDLSVYWYQQSLDQGLQFLIQYYNGEERAKGNILERFSAQQFPDLHSELNLSSLELGDSALYFCASSGLAGLGTGELFFGEGSRLTVL.

The chain uses TRBV3-1 (or the pseudogene TRBV3-2) and TRBJ2-3, with 8 bases identical to TRBD2. V lost 1 base to trimming and J lost 7 bases; unmatched junction nucleotides: 7. CDR1 is LGHDT, CDR2 YNNKEL, per germline (reference sequence). The CDR3 has 15 amino acids. CDR3 loop: CASSQGVAGSYTQYF. The CDR3 bases are TGTGCCAGCAGCCAAGGAGTAGCGGGGTCCTATACGCAGTATTTT.

The chain combines TRBV25-1 with TRBJ1-6; 8 positions match TRBD1. Germline lookup yields CDR1 MGHDK and CDR2 SYGVNS. The CDR3 totals 15 residues. Trimming at V came to 3 bases and at J to 9 bases, leaving 7 bases not matched to a gene. The CDR3 sequence: CASSDQGARASPLHF. In DNA, the CDR3 is TGTGCCAGCAGTGATCAGGGGGCGAGAGCTTCACCCCTCCACTTT.

The V and J genes are TRBV3-1 (or the pseudogene TRBV3-2) and TRBJ2-5, with 11 bases fitting TRBD2. Germline assignment: CDR1 LGHDT and CDR2 YNNKEL (reference sequence). The CDR3 consists of 17 residues. J lost 1 base, V lost 2 bases, and 6 bases had no gene match. The CDR3 nucleotides read TGTGCCAGCAGCCAAAGATACGGGACTAGCGGCCAAGAGACCCAGTACTTC. Amino acid sequence: CASSQRYGTSGQETQYF.